A single sample gave rise to the 25 T cell receptor beta chains below, sequenced in a study of regulatory T cells in long-lasting Graves disease. Arm-PCR of CDR3 regions and iRepertoire HTBI primers were the basis on which TCR beta libraries were built. A single record per CDR3 protein comes from TCRdb applying MiXCR to the multiplex PCR reads. The sample consists of about 330,000 distinct CDR3 sequences, 16% of them appearing once. The sample's time point: newly diagnosed GD, antithyroid drugs for less than 3 months. Construction of the TCR library relied on RNA isolated from PBMCs. The data were also submitted as part of a second study, on T cells in Graves' hyperthyroidism and ophthalmopathy.

Material: peripheral blood mononuclear cells (PBMCs), obtained at new diagnosis, from a patient treated with antithyroid drugs. These receptors came from a woman under 30 with Graves disease.

The sample holds many counts of this clonotype. The chain couples TRBV28 to TRBJ1-1; perhaps TRBD1 as D (6 bases). V was cut by 2 bases and J by 3 bases, with 25 bases left in between. This CDR3 spans 19 amino acids. CDR1 is MDHEN, CDR2 SYDVKM, per germline. The CDR3 here is CASSLPEMGASGRDTEAFF. CDR3 nucleotides: TGTGCCAGCAGTTTACCGGAGATGGGGGCGTCCGGTCGGGACACTGAAGCTTTCTTT.

This clonotype came up a few times. As the CDR3 is not closed by the conserved phenylalanine or tryptophan, this likely results from a read error. The chain has TRBV5-1 and TRBJ1-1; 8 nucleotides match TRBD1. The J segment lost 5 bases and the V segment lost 3 bases, leaving 6 bases of the junction unmatched. Germline loops: CDR1 SGHRS, CDR2 YFSETQ. This CDR3 is built from 14 residues. This chain's CDR3 is CASSSTGGVTEAFL. CDR3 nucleotide sequence: TGCGCCAGCAGCTCAACAGGGGGGGTTACTGAAGCTTTCCTT.

The table lists this clonotype with many counts. V and J are TRBV10-3 and TRBJ2-6, with D perhaps matching TRBD1 or TRBD2 (6 bases each). Looked up from germline, CDR1 is ENHRY and CDR2 is SYGVKD. V was cut by 0 bases and J by 2 bases, with 8 bases left in between. This CDR3 is built from 16 residues. Written as DNA, the CDR3 is TGTGCCATCAGTGAGTCGAGGGGGGCTGGGGCCAACGTCCTGACTTTC. Its protein is CAISESRGAGANVLTF.

J is TRBJ1-2 and V is TRBV20-1; tentatively, D is TRBD1 (5 bases). The CDR3 is made up of 14 amino acids. V was cut by 7 bases and J by 2 bases, with 17 bases left in between. Germline-derived CDR1 and CDR2 are DFQATT and SNEGSKA (reference sequence). This chain's CDR3 is CSEKRDSLNYGYTF. In DNA, the CDR3 is TGCAGTGAAAAGCGGGACTCCCTAAACTATGGCTACACCTTC.

This clonotype has at least ten counts. The chain combines TRBV5-1 with TRBJ2-7; 8 positions agree with TRBD2. The V segment lost 3 bases and the J segment 2 bases; nucleotides outside the gene matches: 10. Germline V gene data show CDR1 as SGHRS and CDR2 as YFSETQ. The CDR3 runs to 16 residues. The CDR3 DNA reads TGCGCCAGCAGCTACGGACGTACTAGCGGAACCTACGAGCAGTACTTC. Translated: CASSYGRTSGTYEQYF.

With respect to this clonotype: Since a far larger clone is one base different, this is likely a read error. In nucleotides, the CDR3 is TGTGCCAGCAGCCCGATTAAGCGGGGTACTTCCTACGAGCAGTACTTC. Translated: CASSPIKRGTSYEQYF. This chain links TRBV11-2 with TRBJ2-5; the match to TRBD2 covers 7 bases. Gene TRBJ2-7 matches the end of the DNA better, so the J call may be wrong. Germline CDR1 and CDR2: SGHAT and FQNNGV. There are 16 residues in the CDR3.

Ten or more counts support this clonotype. J is TRBJ2-5 and V is TRBV11-2, with TRBD2 matching over 9 bases. CDR1 and CDR2 from the germline V gene are SGHAT and FQNNGV. J gave up 4 bases and V 4 bases, and 7 bases lay outside the gene matches. This CDR3 is 15 amino acids long. The CDR3 sequence: CASSWAGGPGETQYF. The CDR3 nucleotides are TGTGCCAGCAGCTGGGCGGGGGGGCCAGGAGAGACCCAGTACTTC.

This clonotype was seen many times. The chain recombines TRBV3-1 with TRBJ1-1, with D uncertain. Trimming left V 4 bases short and J 3 bases short, with 9 bases between. The germline V gene encodes CDR1 LGHDT and CDR2 YNNKEL (reference sequence). The CDR3 sequence is 13 residues long. The CDR3 here is CASSRREDTEAFF. The CDR3 nucleotides read TGTGCCAGCAGCCGTCGGGAGGACACTGAAGCTTTCTTT.

This clonotype occurred many times. This chain joins TRBV28 and TRBJ2-6; maybe TRBD1 (5 bases). The V gene's germline CDR1 is MDHEN and CDR2 SYDVKM. The V end lost 1 base, the J end lost 0 bases, and 7 bases lay between the germline ends. This CDR3 region has 16 residues. The CDR3 DNA reads TGTGCCAGCAGTTTATCAGGGATCTCTGGGGCCAACGTCCTGACTTTC. Translating gives CASSLSGISGANVLTF.

Note on this clonotype: This sequence may be a read error, since a much larger clone differs from it by one base. CDR3 sequence reads: CAISGVGRGPHEETRYF. In nucleotides, the CDR3 is TGTGCCATCAGTGGTGTGGGGAGGGGTCCGCACGAAGAGACCCGGTACTTC. The chain carries TRBV10-3 and TRBJ2-5; 7 nucleotides match TRBD2. The CDR3 runs 17 residues. Germline CDR1 reads ENHRY; CDR2 reads SYGVKD.

The chain employs TRBV29-1 and TRBJ1-5; D is uncertain. The CDR3 runs to 13 residues. Trimming left V 1 base short and J 2 bases short, with 6 bases between. Germline V CDR1 and CDR2: SQVTM, ANQGSEA. The CDR3, as DNA: TGCAGCGTTGAAGTGGGCGGCAATCAGCCCCAGCATTTT. This sequence encodes CSVEVGGNQPQHF.

Many counts were recorded for this clonotype. J is TRBJ1-6 and V is TRBV18, with 7 nucleotides matching TRBD1. Germline V gene data show CDR1 as KGHSH and CDR2 as LQKENI. The CDR3 sequence is 15 residues long. Trimming at V came to 3 bases and at J to 8 bases, leaving 7 bases not matched to a gene. CDR3 nucleotides: TGTGCCAGCTCACCTACAGGGGTGGTGGATTCACCCCTCCACTTT. This encodes CASSPTGVVDSPLHF.

This clonotype was recorded many times. The chain links TRBV30 to TRBJ1-2, with 7 bases identical to TRBD1. The CDR3 consists of 12 residues. The germline V gene has CDR1 GTSNPN and CDR2 SVGIG (reference sequence). Trimming took 3 bases from V and 4 from J; bases not matched to a gene: 2. CDR3 nucleotide sequence: TGTGCCTGGAGCAGGACAGGCTATGGCTACACCTTC. It encodes CAWSRTGYGYTF.

This clonotype was observed many times. The gene calls are TRBV7-3 and TRBJ2-5, with a tentative D call TRBD1 (5 bases). V was trimmed by 5 bases and J by 7 bases, leaving 14 bases between them. The CDR3 length is 13 residues. Germline lookup yields CDR1 SGHTA and CDR2 FQGTGA. CDR3 sequence reads: CASSLQGMGTQYF. DNA for the CDR3: TGTGCCAGCAGCCTTCAGGGAATGGGGACCCAGTACTTC.

This clonotype was picked up many times. V gene TRBV5-8 combines with J gene TRBJ1-1; TRBD1 is a possible D gene (5 bases). The ends were cut back, 6 bases at V and 5 bases at J, with 11 bases in the middle. The CDR3 runs 12 residues. CDR1 is SGHTS, CDR2 YDEGEE, per germline. The CDR3 DNA reads TGTGCCAGCACCGAATCAGGGACTGAAGCTTTCTTT. This sequence encodes CASTESGTEAFF.

The chain uses TRBV20-1 and TRBJ1-5, with a tentative D call TRBD1 (5 bases). The length of the CDR3 is 15 residues. Germline V gene sequence: CDR1 DFQATT, CDR2 SNEGSKA (reference sequence). Deletions cut 6 bases from V and 2 bases from J, with 17 bases between. CDR3 sequence reads: CSASSGSDGNQPQHF. DNA of the CDR3: TGCAGTGCGTCCTCAGGGTCAGATGGCAATCAGCCCCAGCATTTT.

This rearrangement joins TRBV3-1 to TRBJ2-6; D is unresolved. CDR1 and CDR2 (germline): LGHDT, YNNKEL (reference sequence). Trimming removed 4 bases at V and 3 bases at J, with 7 bases between. The CDR3 is 14 residues long. The CDR3 here is CASSPSIGANVLTF. Written as DNA, the CDR3 is TGTGCCAGCAGCCCGAGTATTGGGGCCAACGTCCTGACTTTC.

On this clonotype itself: One base away lies a much larger clone, so this may be a sequencing read error. The J gene is TRBJ2-5, the V gene TRBV6-4; 14 bases line up with TRBD2. Germline trimming cut 7 bases from V and 0 bases from J; bases unmatched to any gene: 19. Germline-derived CDR1 and CDR2 are MRHNA and SNTAGT. This CDR3 comprises 21 residues. Here the CDR3 reads CASNYSTTWTSGRQNQETQYF. The DNA of the CDR3 is TGTGCCAGCAATTACTCAACAACTTGGACTAGCGGGAGGCAGAACCAAGAGACCCAGTACTTC.

This clonotype was seen many times. The chain uses TRBV5-1 and TRBJ2-7; 9 bases fit TRBD1. V lost 3 bases, J lost 5 bases, and 3 bases stayed unmatched. In germline, CDR1 is SGHRS, CDR2 YFSETQ. The CDR3 totals 13 residues. CDR3 bases: TGCGCCAGCAGCTCCCGGACAGGGGACGAGCAGTACTTC. Translating gives CASSSRTGDEQYF.

This clonotype was observed many times. V usage is TRBV9 and J usage is TRBJ1-4, with D possibly matching TRBD1 (6 bases). CDR3 length equals 14 residues. Trimming pared 3 bases from V and 7 bases from J, leaving 13 bases between. CDR1 SGDLS and CDR2 YYNGEE come from the germline V gene. Written as DNA, the CDR3 is TGTGCCAGCAGCGCCAGGGGTGGTTTTGAAAAACTGTTTTTT. Translating it yields CASSARGGFEKLFF.

V and J are TRBV6-2 or TRBV6-3 and TRBJ2-2; 10 bases match TRBD1. This CDR3 has 16 residues. Unmatched junction bases numbered 4, after V lost 6 bases and J lost 0 bases. Germline CDR1 MNHEY, CDR2 SVGEGT. The CDR3 loop is CASRFGTGANTGELFF. The CDR3 DNA reads as TGTGCCAGCAGATTCGGGACAGGGGCGAACACCGGGGAGCTGTTTTTT.

This clonotype was recorded many times. At one end, the junction sequence differs from germline, possibly due to a read error. The rearrangement links TRBV5-1 to TRBJ1-1; no definite D call. This CDR3 is 15 amino acids long. Germline assignment: CDR1 SGHRS and CDR2 YFSETQ. CDR3 in DNA: TGTGCCAGCAGCTTAGGAGGAAGTTTGAACACTGAAGCTTTCTTT. Translation: CASSLGGSLNTEAFF. The complete variable domain, with remaining parts taken from reference TRBV5-1 and TRBJ1-1, reads KAGVTQTPRYLIKTRGQQVTLSCSPISGHRSVSWYQQTPGQGLQFLFEYFSETQRNKGNFPGRFSGRQFSNSRSEMNVSTLELGDSALYLCASSLGGSLNTEAFFGQGTRLTVV.

Many counts were recorded for this clonotype. J is TRBJ2-7 and V is TRBV12-3 or TRBV12-4, with D possibly being TRBD2 (6 bases). V lost 2 bases and J 1 base, leaving 9 bases between the germline ends. This CDR3 spans 14 amino acids. The CDR3 DNA sequence: TGTGCCAGCAGTTTATGGGGGGATTCCTACGAGCAGTACTTC. Its protein product is CASSLWGDSYEQYF.

The sample holds a few counts of this clonotype. This chain connects TRBV7-9 to TRBJ1-1; D gene uncertain. The germline V gene has CDR1 SEHNR and CDR2 FQNEAQ (reference sequence). The CDR3 spans 12 residues. Trimming stripped 7 bases from V and 8 bases from J, with 14 bases between. The CDR3 loop is CASTRQQLEAFF. The CDR3 DNA follows: TGTGCCAGCACCCGGCAACAGTTGGAAGCTTTCTTT.

This clonotype came up a few times. The chain recombines TRBV24-1 with TRBJ2-3; 9 bases fit TRBD1. Germline V gene data show CDR1 as KGHDR and CDR2 as SFDVKD. This CDR3 contains 15 residues. The trim removed 3 bases at V and 3 bases at J, leaving 3 bases unmatched. CDR3 nucleotides: TGTGCCACCAGTGATCGACAGGGGGTGACAGATACGCAGTATTTT. This sequence encodes CATSDRQGVTDTQYF.